This TCR beta chain is drawn from a study of long-term antiretroviral therapy in people with HIV. Version v3.0 of the immunoSEQ assay ran at survey level. TCRdb's copy holds only in-frame clones and misses some; the assay was immunoSEQ multiplex PCR. The table lists 24,000 or so clones, more than 75% of them singletons. With V trimmed by 1 base and J by 10 bases, 4 bases remained unmatched. CDR1 is MDHEN and CDR2 is SYDVKM in the germline V gene. The length of the CDR3 is 14 residues. The clonotype originates from a woman in her forties with HIV. Source: unsorted PBMCs, taken 0.5 years after starting antiretroviral therapy. The rearrangement uses TRBV28 and TRBJ1-6, with 7 bases matching TRBD1. The CDR3 nucleotides read TGTGCCAGCAGTTTATCTAGGGGGCGGTCACCCCTCCACTTT. This sequence encodes CASSLSRGRSPLHF.